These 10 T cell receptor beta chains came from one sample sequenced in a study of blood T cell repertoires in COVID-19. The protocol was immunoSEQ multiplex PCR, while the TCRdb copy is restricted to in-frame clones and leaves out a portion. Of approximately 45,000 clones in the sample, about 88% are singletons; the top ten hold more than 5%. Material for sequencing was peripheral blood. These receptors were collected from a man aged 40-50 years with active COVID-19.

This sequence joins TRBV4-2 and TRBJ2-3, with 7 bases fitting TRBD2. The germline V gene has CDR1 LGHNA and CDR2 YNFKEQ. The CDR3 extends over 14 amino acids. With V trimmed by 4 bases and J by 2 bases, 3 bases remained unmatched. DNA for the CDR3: TGTGCCAGCAGCCTAGGGGACTACACAGATACGCAGTATTTT. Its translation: CASSLGDYTDTQYF.

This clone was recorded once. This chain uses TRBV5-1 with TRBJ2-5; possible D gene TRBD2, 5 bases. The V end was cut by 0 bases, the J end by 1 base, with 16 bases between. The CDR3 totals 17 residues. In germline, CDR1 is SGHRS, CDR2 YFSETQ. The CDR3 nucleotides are TGCGCCAGCAGCTTGGGATTTACGGGGATATTCCAAGAGACCCAGTACTTC. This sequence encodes CASSLGFTGIFQETQYF.

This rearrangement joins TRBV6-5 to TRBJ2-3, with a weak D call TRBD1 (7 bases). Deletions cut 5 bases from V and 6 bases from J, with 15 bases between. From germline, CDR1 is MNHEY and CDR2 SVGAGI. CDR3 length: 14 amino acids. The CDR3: CASSRSTGRDTQYF. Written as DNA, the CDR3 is TGTGCCAGCAGTAGATCGACAGGGAGGGATACGCAGTATTTT.

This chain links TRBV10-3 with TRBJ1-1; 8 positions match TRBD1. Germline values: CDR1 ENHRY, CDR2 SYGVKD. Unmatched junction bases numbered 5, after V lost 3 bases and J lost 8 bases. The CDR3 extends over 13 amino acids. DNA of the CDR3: TGTGCCATCAGTGATGGACAGGGCCTCGAAGCTTTCTTT. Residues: CAISDGQGLEAFF.

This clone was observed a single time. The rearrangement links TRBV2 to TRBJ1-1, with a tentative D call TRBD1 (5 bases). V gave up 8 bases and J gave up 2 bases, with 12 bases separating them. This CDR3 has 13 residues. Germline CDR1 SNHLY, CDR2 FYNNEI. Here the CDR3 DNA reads TGTGCCAGCTCCTCTGACAGTAACACTGAAGCTTTCTTT. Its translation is CASSSDSNTEAFF.

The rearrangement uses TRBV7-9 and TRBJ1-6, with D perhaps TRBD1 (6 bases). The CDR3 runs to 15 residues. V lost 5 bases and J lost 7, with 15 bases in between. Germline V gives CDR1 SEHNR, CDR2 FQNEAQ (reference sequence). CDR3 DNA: TGTGCCAGCAGCCAAGACAGGACCCCGAATTCACCCCTCCACTTT. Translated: CASSQDRTPNSPLHF.

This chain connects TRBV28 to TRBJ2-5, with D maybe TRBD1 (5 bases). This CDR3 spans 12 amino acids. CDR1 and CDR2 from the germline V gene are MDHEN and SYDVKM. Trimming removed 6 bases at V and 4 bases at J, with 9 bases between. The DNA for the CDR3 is TGTGCCAGCAGGGCAGGGCGAGAGACCCAGTACTTC. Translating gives CASRAGRETQYF.

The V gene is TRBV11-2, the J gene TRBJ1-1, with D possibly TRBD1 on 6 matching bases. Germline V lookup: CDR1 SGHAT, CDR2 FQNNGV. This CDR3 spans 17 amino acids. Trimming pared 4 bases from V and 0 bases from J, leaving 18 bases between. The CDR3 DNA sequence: TGTGCCAGCAGCTCTCTGACAGGATATCGCATGAACACTGAAGCTTTCTTT. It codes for CASSSLTGYRMNTEAFF.

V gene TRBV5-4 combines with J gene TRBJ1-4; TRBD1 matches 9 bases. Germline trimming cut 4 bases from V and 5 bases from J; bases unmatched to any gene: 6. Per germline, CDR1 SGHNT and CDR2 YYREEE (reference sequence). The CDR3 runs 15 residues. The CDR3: CASSVGQGGNEKLFF. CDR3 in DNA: TGTGCCAGCAGCGTGGGACAGGGTGGAAATGAAAAACTGTTTTTT.

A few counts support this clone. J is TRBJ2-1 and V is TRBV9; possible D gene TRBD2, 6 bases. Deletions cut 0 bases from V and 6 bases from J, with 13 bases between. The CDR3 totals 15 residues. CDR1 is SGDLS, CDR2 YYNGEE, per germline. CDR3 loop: CASSVAGETINEQFF. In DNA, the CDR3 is TGTGCCAGCAGCGTAGCGGGAGAGACAATCAATGAGCAGTTCTTC.